The 22 T cell receptor beta chains presented below share a single source sample, sequenced in a study of blood T cell repertoires in COVID-19. Profiling relied on immunoSEQ multiplex PCR, and the TCRdb table lists in-frame clones only, not all of them. The sample gives some 200,000 clones, approximately 80% of which show up once; roughly 7.8% is in the top ten. Material: peripheral blood. The source is a woman of 80 years or more with COVID-19, enrolled during active disease.

This clone was recorded once. The chain recombines TRBV5-1 with TRBJ2-7, with D perhaps TRBD1 (5 bases). V lost 0 bases to trimming and J lost 5 bases, with 12 bases between them. Looked up from germline, CDR1 is SGHRS and CDR2 is YFSETQ. This CDR3 is 14 amino acids long. The CDR3 DNA follows: TGCGCCAGCAGCTTGGAAAACAGGTACAACGAGCAGTACTTC. Translation: CASSLENRYNEQYF.

This clone was recorded only once. The gene calls are TRBV5-6 and TRBJ1-5; 7 bases agree with TRBD1. Germline trimming cut 3 bases from V and 7 bases from J; bases unmatched to any gene: 7. This CDR3 has 14 residues. Per germline, CDR1 SGHDT and CDR2 YYEEEE. The CDR3 protein is CASSWGRGVQPQHF. The CDR3 DNA reads as TGTGCCAGCAGCTGGGGCAGGGGGGTCCAGCCCCAGCATTTT.

This clone was seen a few times. The genes are TRBV7-8 and TRBJ2-5; D not resolved. Germline lookup yields CDR1 SGHVS and CDR2 FQNEAQ. This CDR3 contains 11 residues. V lost 5 bases, J lost 6 bases, and 7 bases lay in between. Written as DNA, the CDR3 is TGTGCCAGCAGCATATATCAGACCCAGTACTTC. Amino acids: CASSIYQTQYF.

This rearrangement joins TRBV2 to TRBJ1-2; the D is unclear. Germline assignment: CDR1 SNHLY and CDR2 FYNNEI. V was shortened by 3 bases and J by 4 bases, with 9 bases between the two germline ends. This CDR3 has 13 residues. CDR3 in amino acids: CASSEISIYGYTF. The CDR3 nucleotides are TGTGCCAGCAGTGAGATCAGTATCTATGGCTACACCTTC.

This chain connects TRBV5-6 to TRBJ2-3, with unresolved D. The CDR3 sequence is 15 residues long. Trimming removed 4 bases at V and 0 bases at J, with 12 bases between. Germline V gene sequence: CDR1 SGHDT, CDR2 YYEEEE. The CDR3 sequence: CASSQQFTSTDTQYF. CDR3 nucleotides: TGTGCCAGCAGCCAACAGTTCACTAGCACAGATACGCAGTATTTT. Variable domain in full (rest from reference TRBV5-6 and TRBJ2-3): DAGVTQSPTHLIKTRGQQVTLRCSPKSGHDTVSWYQQALGQGPQFIFQYYEEEERQRGNFPDRFSGHQFPNYSSELNVNALLLGDSALYLCASSQQFTSTDTQYFGPGTRLTVL.

The rearrangement joins TRBV2 to TRBJ1-1, with no clear D. Trimming took 4 bases from V and 4 from J, leaving 13 bases between them. Germline lookup yields CDR1 SNHLY and CDR2 FYNNEI. The CDR3 runs to 14 residues. The CDR3: CASSVESGGTEAFF. The CDR3 DNA reads TGTGCCAGCAGTGTTGAATCGGGTGGCACTGAAGCTTTCTTT.

This clone came up a few times. V usage is TRBV5-1 and J usage is TRBJ1-5; no reliable D call. CDR1 and CDR2 (germline): SGHRS, YFSETQ. The CDR3 is 13 amino acids. The ends were cut back, 0 bases at V and 5 bases at J, with 6 bases in the middle. As DNA, the CDR3 is TGCGCCAGCAGCTTGGATGGGCATCAGCCCCAGCATTTT. As protein: CASSLDGHQPQHF.

The table lists this clone with a count of one. This chain connects TRBV11-2 to TRBJ2-2; TRBD1 might be the D (7 bases). The CDR3 spans 16 residues. V lost 6 bases, J lost 0 bases, and 14 bases lay in between. Germline CDR1 reads SGHAT; CDR2 reads FQNNGV. CDR3 DNA: TGTGCCAGCAGGCGAACAGGGGACTCGAACACCGGGGAGCTGTTTTTT. Its translation: CASRRTGDSNTGELFF.

This clone has at least ten counts. This chain connects TRBV13 to TRBJ2-1; 8 bases agree with TRBD2. Germline V gene lookup returns CDR1 PRHDT and CDR2 FYEKMQ (reference sequence). This CDR3 contains 19 residues. V lost 7 bases and J lost 7; bases outside the gene matches: 24. The CDR3, as DNA: TGTGCCAGCACCTCCTCGGGGCCTACTAGCGGAACTCTTCGGAATGAGCAGTTCTTC. Its translation: CASTSSGPTSGTLRNEQFF.

The V gene is TRBV5-8, the J gene TRBJ2-1; TRBD1 aligns across 7 bases. The CDR3 contains 13 residues. V lost 3 bases to trimming and J lost 13 bases; unmatched junction nucleotides: 10. Per the germline V gene, CDR1 is SGHTS and CDR2 is YDEGEE. The CDR3 spells CASSSTGVLQQFF. Here the CDR3 DNA reads TGTGCCAGCAGCTCTACAGGGGTTTTGCAACAGTTCTTC. Variable domain in full (rest from reference TRBV5-8 and TRBJ2-1): EAGVTQSPTHLIKTRGQQATLRCSPISGHTSVYWYQQALGLGLQFLLWYDEGEERNRGNFPPRFSGRQFPNYSSELNVNALELEDSALYLCASSSTGVLQQFFGPGTRLTVL.

The V call is TRBV27, the J call TRBJ2-2; D is perhaps TRBD1 (6 bases). The CDR3 length is 14 residues. In germline, CDR1 is MNHEY, CDR2 SMNVEV (reference sequence). The V end lost 4 bases, the J end lost 7 bases, and 13 bases lay between the germline ends. In nucleotides, the CDR3 is TGTGCCAGCAGTTCAGGGGATGGGTACGGGGAGCTGTTTTTT. Its translation: CASSSGDGYGELFF.

This sequence joins TRBV6-1 and TRBJ2-1, with a weak D call TRBD1 (6 bases). From germline, CDR1 is MNHNS and CDR2 SASEGT. V lost 5 bases and J 2 bases, leaving 10 bases between the germline ends. The CDR3 loop spans 14 amino acids. CDR3 amino acids: CASSTTGTYNEQFF. The CDR3 DNA reads as TGTGCCAGCAGTACGACAGGTACCTACAATGAGCAGTTCTTC.

This clone was found once. The chain has TRBV30 and TRBJ1-4; D gene ambiguous. Germline V gene data show CDR1 as GTSNPN and CDR2 as SVGIG (reference sequence). Trimming pared 3 bases from V and 6 bases from J, leaving 11 bases between. The CDR3 is made up of 13 amino acids. The CDR3 is CAWSLTGYEKLFF. CDR3 bases: TGTGCCTGGAGCCTGACGGGGTATGAAAAACTGTTTTTT.

The chain is built from TRBV27 and TRBJ2-1; D possibly corresponds to TRBD2 (7 bases). The CDR3 totals 15 residues. V gave up 2 bases and J gave up 7 bases, with 15 bases separating them. CDR1 is MNHEY and CDR2 is SMNVEV in the germline V gene (reference sequence). In nucleotides, the CDR3 is TGTGCCAGCAGTTTAATTCAGGGGAGGGGGAATGAGCAGTTCTTC. It translates to CASSLIQGRGNEQFF.

This rearrangement joins TRBV18 to TRBJ1-6; a weak D match, TRBD1 (6 bases). Looked up from germline, CDR1 is KGHSH and CDR2 is LQKENI. The CDR3 loop spans 14 amino acids. V was shortened by 3 bases and J by 10 bases, with 13 bases between the two germline ends. The CDR3 protein is CASSPDPDSSPLHF. In nucleotides, the CDR3 is TGTGCCAGCTCACCCGACCCGGACAGCTCACCCCTCCACTTT.

This chain links TRBV5-1 with TRBJ2-5; 8 positions agree with TRBD1. The CDR3 spans 14 residues. Germline-derived CDR1 and CDR2 are SGHRS and YFSETQ. Trimming at V came to 4 bases and at J to 4 bases, leaving 6 bases not matched to a gene. The CDR3 protein is CASSPGQGAETQYF. CDR3 in DNA: TGCGCCAGCAGCCCAGGACAGGGCGCAGAGACCCAGTACTTC.

The rearrangement links TRBV20-1 to TRBJ1-2; perhaps TRBD1 as D (5 bases). The CDR3 spans 14 residues. The V end lost 3 bases, the J end lost 8 bases, and 19 bases lay between the germline ends. CDR1 is DFQATT, CDR2 SNEGSKA, per germline (reference sequence). The CDR3 loop reads CSASVWRGGYGYTF. CDR3 in DNA: TGCAGTGCTAGTGTCTGGCGGGGGGGGTACGGCTACACCTTC.

The J gene is TRBJ2-1, the V gene TRBV5-8, with 8 bases identical to TRBD1. Looked up from germline, CDR1 is SGHTS and CDR2 is YDEGEE. This CDR3 is 14 amino acids long. The J segment lost 1 base and the V segment lost 3 bases, leaving 0 bases of the junction unmatched. The CDR3 DNA is TGTGCCAGCAGCTACAGGGGGTCCTACAATGAGCAGTTCTTC. Its protein is CASSYRGSYNEQFF.

The V call is TRBV27, the J call TRBJ1-5; 7 nucleotides align to TRBD1. Germline values: CDR1 MNHEY, CDR2 SMNVEV (reference sequence). The CDR3 has 13 amino acids. The V gene end was trimmed by 7 bases and the J gene end by 10 bases; junction bases not matched to a gene: 10. The CDR3 reads CASKRQGVGPQHF. DNA for the CDR3: TGTGCCAGCAAACGACAGGGCGTTGGACCCCAGCATTTT.

This clone appeared a few times. Within the sample, other DNA sequences also encode this same CDR3. V and J are TRBV5-1 and TRBJ1-1; 7 bases align to TRBD1. The J segment lost 0 bases and the V segment lost 4 bases, leaving 3 bases of the junction unmatched. This CDR3 region has 14 residues. The germline V gene encodes CDR1 SGHRS and CDR2 YFSETQ. The CDR3 region is CASSLGQMNTEAFF. The DNA for the CDR3 is TGCGCCAGCAGCCTGGGACAGATGAACACTGAAGCTTTCTTT.

The chain has TRBV6-4 and TRBJ2-7, with a tentative D call TRBD2 (6 bases). Germline CDR1 reads MRHNA; CDR2 reads SNTAGT. This CDR3 is 14 amino acids long. Trimming removed 8 bases at V and 2 bases at J, with 16 bases between. In DNA, the CDR3 is TGTGCCAGCCTGGGGCGGGACGCGGCCTACGAGCAGTACTTC. This encodes CASLGRDAAYEQYF.

The chain employs TRBV7-9 and TRBJ1-2; weak D call: TRBD1 (6 bases). CDR3 length: 13 amino acids. V lost 5 bases to trimming and J lost 6 bases, with 13 bases between them. The germline gives CDR1 SEHNR, CDR2 FQNEAQ (reference sequence). The CDR3 DNA sequence: TGTGCCAGCAGCAATACAGGGCCGGATGGCTACACCTTC. It encodes CASSNTGPDGYTF.